One sample yielded the 6 T cell receptor beta chains listed below, sequenced in a study of T cell responses to AZD1222 COVID-19 vaccine. Data came from immunoSEQ multiplex PCR; TCRdb stores just in-frame clones and leaves some out. Here the sample spans over 100,000 clones, 70% to 90% being singletons. The sample here was peripheral blood, taken on day 0 of AZD1222 vaccination. The origin of the receptors is an adult in good health.

The rearrangement links TRBV15 to TRBJ1-2, with a tentative D call TRBD1 (5 bases). The germline V gene has CDR1 LNHNV and CDR2 YYDKDF (reference sequence). Trimming pared 3 bases from V and 5 bases from J, leaving 13 bases between. CDR3 length equals 14 residues. The CDR3 bases are TGTGCCACCAGCAGGGATGGGACCGCGTATGGCTACACCTTC. Translation gives CATSRDGTAYGYTF.

The chain's CDR3 is CSVEVGGVTEAFF. In nucleotides, the CDR3 is TGCAGCGTTGAAGTCGGAGGGGTCACTGAAGCTTTCTTT. The gene calls are TRBV29-1 and TRBJ1-1, with D perhaps TRBD1 (5 bases). The CDR3 sequence is 13 residues long. V lost 1 base, J lost 4 bases, and 10 bases lay in between. Germline CDR1 and CDR2: SQVTM and ANQGSEA.

This clone was seen only once. The gene calls are TRBV5-5 and TRBJ1-1, with D unclear. CDR3 size: 13 residues. V was cut by 0 bases and J by 2 bases, with 5 bases left in between. Germline V lookup: CDR1 SGHKS, CDR2 YYEKEE (reference sequence). Here the CDR3 DNA reads TGTGCCAGCAGCTTGGGACTTAACACTGAAGCTTTCTTT. Protein sequence: CASSLGLNTEAFF.

The chain couples TRBV6-6 to TRBJ1-6, with 10 nucleotides matching TRBD1. The CDR3 loop spans 17 amino acids. Germline trimming cut 5 bases from V and 9 bases from J; bases unmatched to any gene: 13. CDR1 and CDR2 from the germline V gene are MNHNY and SVGAGI (reference sequence). CDR3 sequence reads: CASSPQKGTGASSPLHF. Written as DNA, the CDR3 is TGTGCCAGCAGTCCCCAAAAAGGGACAGGGGCATCTTCACCCCTCCACTTT.

The CDR3 bases are TGTGCCAGCAGTCGACCCTCTAGCATGAACACTGAAGCTTTCTTT. Its translation is CASSRPSSMNTEAFF. This chain links TRBV28 with TRBJ1-1; no definite D call. With 5 bases removed from V and 0 bases from J, the gap between germline ends came to 13 bases. The CDR3 loop spans 15 amino acids. The V gene's germline CDR1 is MDHEN and CDR2 SYDVKM.

J is TRBJ2-5 and V is TRBV5-1; D unresolved. CDR1 and CDR2 from the germline V gene are SGHRS and YFSETQ. The CDR3 has 14 amino acids. Trimming took off 1 base at V and 2 bases at J, with 9 bases between the two ends. The DNA for the CDR3 is TGCGCCAGCAGCTTGTTTATGGAACAAGAGACCCAGTACTTC. This translates into CASSLFMEQETQYF.